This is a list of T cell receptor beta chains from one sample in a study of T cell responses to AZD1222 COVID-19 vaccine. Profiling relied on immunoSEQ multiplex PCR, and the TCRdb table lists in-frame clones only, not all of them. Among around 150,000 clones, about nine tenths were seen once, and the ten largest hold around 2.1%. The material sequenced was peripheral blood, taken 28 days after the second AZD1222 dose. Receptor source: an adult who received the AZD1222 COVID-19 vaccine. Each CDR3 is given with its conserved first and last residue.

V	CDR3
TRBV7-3	CASSLGPSYNSPLHF
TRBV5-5	CASSLYPSGTGGGDTEAFF
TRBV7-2	CASSTGTGTFSGNTIYF
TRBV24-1	CATVPITLAGGHSSYNEQFF
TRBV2	CASGQGVNYGYTF
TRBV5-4	CASSSILQETQYF
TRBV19	CASRSSGVSYEQYF
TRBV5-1	CASSLDPGMGAQHF
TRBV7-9	CASSPQGANEKLFF
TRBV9	CASSVGGATEAFF
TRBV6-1	CASSEAPVSPLHF
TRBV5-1	CASSEQQGADEQYF
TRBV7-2	CASSRPSYGYTF
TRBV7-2	CASSSGVHVDTQYF
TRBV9	CASGGTLGEQYF
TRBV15	CATGRGENQPQHF
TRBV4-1	CASSTSIGYSSYEQYF
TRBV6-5	CASSLYREDGYTF
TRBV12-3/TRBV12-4	CASSLSGEQFF
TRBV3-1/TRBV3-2	CASSHLSQGAFF
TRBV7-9	CASRQQGGGEKLFF
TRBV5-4	CASSSPIASGSPTDTQYF
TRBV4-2	CASSQVTWGAGYEQYF
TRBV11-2	CASRPTGGAQYF
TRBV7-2	CASSLGFGRYNEQFF
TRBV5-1	CASSLDDMGTYFTYQETQYF